This TCR beta chain was found in a study of T cell responses to AZD1222 COVID-19 vaccine. Germline V gene sequence: CDR1 SEHNR, CDR2 FQNEAQ (reference sequence). The trim removed 0 bases at V and 4 bases at J, leaving 10 bases unmatched. CDR3 length equals 17 residues. TCRdb keeps only in-frame clones here, not all; method: immunoSEQ multiplex PCR. The data contain over 150,000 clones, roughly nine tenths of them seen just once; the ten biggest clones take up 4.4%. The chain has TRBV7-9 and TRBJ1-2, with TRBD1 identical over 8 bases. The material was peripheral blood, obtained on day 0 of MenACWY control vaccination. This clonotype originated in an adult in good health. The CDR3 bases are TGTGCCAGCAGCTTAGCAGACAGGGGATCTAGAAGCTATGGCTACACCTTC. This codes for CASSLADRGSRSYGYTF.